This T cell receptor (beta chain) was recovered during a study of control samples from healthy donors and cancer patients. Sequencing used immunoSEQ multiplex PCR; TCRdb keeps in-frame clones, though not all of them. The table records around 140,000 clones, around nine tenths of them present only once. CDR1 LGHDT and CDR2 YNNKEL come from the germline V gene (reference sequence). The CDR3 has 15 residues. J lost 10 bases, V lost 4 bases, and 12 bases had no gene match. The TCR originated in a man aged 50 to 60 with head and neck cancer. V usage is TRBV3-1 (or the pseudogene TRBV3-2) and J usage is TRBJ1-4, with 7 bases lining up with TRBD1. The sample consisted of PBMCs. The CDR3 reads CASSRETGVTGKLFF. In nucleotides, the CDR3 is TGTGCCAGCAGCCGGGAAACAGGGGTGACAGGAAAACTGTTTTTT.